Each of the 22 T cell receptor beta chains below was sequenced from the same sample in a study of T cell responses to AZD1222 COVID-19 vaccine. Measured with immunoSEQ multiplex PCR; TCRdb has only the in-frame clones, and not every one. The sample records 100,000 to 150,000 clones, 70% to 90% being singletons. The starting material was peripheral blood, obtained on day 0 of AZD1222 vaccination. Receptors were obtained from an adult in good health.

The chain joins TRBV19 to TRBJ2-2; D is possibly TRBD2 (6 bases). Between the trimmed V and J ends, which lost 5 bases and 5 bases, there was a span of 12 bases. The CDR3 contains 14 residues. Germline V gene data show CDR1 as LNHDA and CDR2 as SQIVND (reference sequence). As DNA, the CDR3 is TGTGCCAGTAGTCTCGGGAGTCCGACCGGGGAGCTGTTTTTT. This translates into CASSLGSPTGELFF.

The chain recombines TRBV5-4 with TRBJ1-3; D is perhaps TRBD1 (5 bases). CDR1 is SGHNT, CDR2 YYREEE, per germline (reference sequence). The CDR3 spans 17 residues. Trimming took off 4 bases at V and 0 bases at J, with 17 bases between the two ends. The CDR3 here is CASSDGRQTYSGNTIYF. The CDR3, as DNA: TGTGCCAGCAGCGACGGACGACAGACATACTCTGGAAACACCATATATTTT.

V and J are TRBV25-1 and TRBJ1-2; D remains unclear. The V gene's germline CDR1 is MGHDK and CDR2 SYGVNS. V shed 5 bases and J shed 0 bases, with 4 bases lying between them. This CDR3 is built from 12 residues. The CDR3 DNA reads TGTGCCAGCAGTCAGGCTAACTATGGCTACACCTTC. Protein: CASSQANYGYTF.

Here the CDR3 reads CASSLDRDPGSETQYF. CDR3 DNA sequence: TGCGCCAGCAGCTTGGATAGAGATCCGGGGTCGGAGACCCAGTACTTC. This chain uses TRBV5-1 with TRBJ2-5, with a possible D match to TRBD2 (5 bases). The V end was cut by 0 bases, the J end by 5 bases, with 17 bases between. CDR1 SGHRS and CDR2 YFSETQ come from the germline V gene. The CDR3 consists of 16 residues.

The chain is built from TRBV2 and TRBJ1-1, with 7 positions matching TRBD1. The CDR3 sequence is 14 residues long. Losses at the gene ends were 6 bases for V and 2 bases for J; bases not matched to a gene: 6. In germline, CDR1 is SNHLY, CDR2 FYNNEI. CDR3: CASRGDSINTEAFF. In nucleotides, the CDR3 is TGTGCCAGCAGGGGGGACAGTATCAACACTGAAGCTTTCTTT.

This rearrangement joins TRBV19 to TRBJ1-2, with TRBD1 as a possible D gene (5 bases). Trimming pared 0 bases from V and 4 bases from J, leaving 15 bases between. The CDR3 is made up of 16 amino acids. Germline CDR1 LNHDA, CDR2 SQIVND (reference sequence). DNA of the CDR3: TGTGCCAGTAGTATAGAATCCTCCCGGGGGAGCTATGGCTACACCTTC. Protein sequence: CASSIESSRGSYGYTF.

The V and J genes are TRBV4-2 and TRBJ2-5; D could derive from TRBD1 or TRBD2 (5 bases each). CDR1 and CDR2 (germline): LGHNA, YNFKEQ. The ends were cut back, 5 bases at V and 5 bases at J, with 18 bases in the middle. The CDR3 consists of 15 residues. The CDR3: CASSSSGTSRETQYF. The CDR3 region has the DNA TGTGCCAGCAGCTCGTCCGGGACCTCGCGGGAGACCCAGTACTTC.

The chain couples TRBV5-4 to TRBJ2-7; TRBD2 is a possible D gene (5 bases). CDR3 length: 16 amino acids. Germline V CDR1 and CDR2: SGHNT, YYREEE (reference sequence). The V end was cut by 4 bases, the J end by 2 bases, with 19 bases between. CDR3 amino acids: CASSLDLALSTYEQYF. The CDR3 nucleotides are TGTGCCAGCAGCCTCGATCTAGCCCTATCAACCTACGAGCAGTACTTC.

In this sample, this clone turned up once. The chain couples TRBV6-5 to TRBJ1-5, with 7 bases matching TRBD1. Germline CDR1 is MNHEY and CDR2 is SVGAGI. This CDR3 is built from 14 residues. V was clipped by 9 bases and J by 0 bases; unmatched bases: 5. For the CDR3, the DNA is TGTGCCAGTACAGGGGCTTATAGCAATCAGCCCCAGCATTTT. It is translated as CASTGAYSNQPQHF.

The chain has TRBV27 and TRBJ2-1; 9 nucleotides agree with TRBD2. The germline CDR1 and CDR2 sequences are MNHEY and SMNVEV (reference sequence). The CDR3 loop spans 15 amino acids. V was pared by 5 bases and J by 5 bases, with 7 bases of the junction left unmatched. The CDR3 spells CASSLLAGPDNEQFF. CDR3 nucleotide sequence: TGTGCCAGCAGTCTCCTAGCGGGGCCCGACAATGAGCAGTTCTTC.

The chain recombines TRBV9 with TRBJ1-6, with TRBD1 as a possible D gene (6 bases). V lost 4 bases to trimming and J lost 10 bases, with 15 bases between them. Germline V lookup: CDR1 SGDLS, CDR2 YYNGEE. The CDR3 has 14 amino acids. The CDR3 DNA reads as TGTGCCAGCAGCAACAGGGATTGGGGATCACCCCTCCACTTT. Protein product: CASSNRDWGSPLHF.

This clone was seen a single time. The rearrangement joins TRBV7-3 to TRBJ2-2; no definite D call. This CDR3 has 13 residues. Trimming removed 3 bases at V and 5 bases at J, with 7 bases between. Looked up from germline, CDR1 is SGHTA and CDR2 is FQGTGA. DNA for the CDR3: TGTGCCAGCAGCTTTTGGCGGACCGGGGAGCTGTTTTTT. Residues: CASSFWRTGELFF. The entire variable domain, with the rest obtained from reference TRBV7-3 and TRBJ2-2, is as follows: GAGVSQTPSNKVTEKGKYVELRCDPISGHTALYWYRQSLGQGPEFLIYFQGTGAADDSGLPNDRFFAVRPEGSVSTLKIQRTERGDSAVYLCASSFWRTGELFFGEGSRLTVL.

CDR3 nucleotide sequence: TGCGCCAGCAGCCGTTTGGGGGGCCAGCCCCAGCATTTT. Translation gives CASSRLGGQPQHF. The chain employs TRBV4-1 and TRBJ1-5, with D possibly TRBD1 on 6 matching bases. CDR1 and CDR2 (germline): MGHRA, YSYEKL. Trimming stripped 4 bases from V and 7 bases from J, with 11 bases between. This CDR3 region has 13 residues.

The chain is built from TRBV11-2 and TRBJ2-2, with D maybe TRBD2 (5 bases). The CDR3 is made up of 14 amino acids. The V end was cut by 8 bases, the J end by 3 bases, with 13 bases between. In germline, CDR1 is SGHAT, CDR2 FQNNGV. The CDR3 sequence: CASCQVGDTGELFF. CDR3 DNA sequence: TGTGCCAGCTGCCAGGTCGGGGACACCGGGGAGCTGTTTTTT.

The chain carries TRBV27 and TRBJ2-7; no firm D call. CDR1 is MNHEY, CDR2 SMNVEV, per germline (reference sequence). Trimming took 1 base from V and 0 from J, leaving 7 bases between them. This CDR3 is 14 amino acids long. The CDR3 nucleotides are TGTGCCAGCAGTTTATGGCGAAGCTCCTACGAGCAGTACTTC. It is translated as CASSLWRSSYEQYF.

The rearrangement joins TRBV25-1 to TRBJ2-7; possibly TRBD1 for D (6 bases). This CDR3 is built from 15 residues. The germline CDR1 and CDR2 sequences are MGHDK and SYGVNS. Trimming pared 0 bases from V and 5 bases from J, leaving 14 bases between. CDR3 sequence: CASSEYNRVVNEQYF. The DNA for the CDR3 is TGTGCCAGCAGTGAATATAACAGGGTGGTAAACGAGCAGTACTTC.

The chain combines TRBV11-2 with TRBJ1-4; 7 bases are shared with TRBD1. The germline CDR1 and CDR2 sequences are SGHAT and FQNNGV. After removal of 3 bases from V and 4 bases from J, the junction contained 2 bases not matched to a gene. This CDR3 is built from 14 residues. The CDR3 protein is CASSFRGRNEKLFF. The CDR3 coding sequence is TGTGCCAGCAGCTTTAGGGGGCGTAATGAAAAACTGTTTTTT.

Comment on this clone: One junction end disagrees with the germline gene, perhaps due to a read error. Written as DNA, the CDR3 is TGTGCTAGCAGCTTAGCGGCGGGGATCGATGAGCAGTTCTTC. Protein: CASSLAAGIDEQFF. This chain connects TRBV7-7 to TRBJ2-1; perhaps TRBD2 as D (6 bases). Germline CDR1 is SSHAT and CDR2 is FNYEAQ (reference sequence). The CDR3 totals 14 residues.

Only a few counts were recorded for this clone. The CDR3, as DNA: TGTGCCAGCACCCGATCCCGGGGACAGGGGAGCAATGAGCAGTTCTTC. This codes for CASTRSRGQGSNEQFF. The V call is TRBV3-1 (or the pseudogene TRBV3-2), the J call TRBJ2-1; the match to TRBD1 covers 10 bases. V lost 7 bases, J lost 6 bases, and 12 bases stayed unmatched. Germline assignment: CDR1 LGHDT and CDR2 YNNKEL (reference sequence). This CDR3 region has 16 residues.

The chain carries TRBV18 and TRBJ2-7; tentative D call: TRBD1 (6 bases). Per germline, CDR1 KGHSH and CDR2 LQKENI. Trimming cost V 3 bases and J 2 bases, with 20 bases left between them. The CDR3 is made up of 17 amino acids. The CDR3 region is CASSPYTGSQETYEQYF. In DNA, the CDR3 is TGTGCCAGCTCACCCTATACAGGGTCCCAAGAAACCTACGAGCAGTACTTC.

The chain uses TRBV3-1 (or the pseudogene TRBV3-2) and TRBJ2-5, with D unresolved. Germline values: CDR1 LGHDT, CDR2 YNNKEL (reference sequence). CDR3 size: 11 residues. V was shortened by 5 bases and J by 3 bases, with 4 bases between the two germline ends. This CDR3 is CASSIKETQYF. CDR3 sequence (DNA): TGTGCCAGCAGCATTAAAGAGACCCAGTACTTC.

The CDR3 DNA follows: TGTGCCACCTCTGTCAGGACAGTTAGGCGAGTTGATCAGCCCCAGCATTTT. Translation gives CATSVRTVRRVDQPQHF. V gene TRBV15 combines with J gene TRBJ1-5; perhaps TRBD1 as D (6 bases). Germline CDR1 reads LNHNV; CDR2 reads YYDKDF (reference sequence). The CDR3 spans 17 residues. The ends were cut back, 8 bases at V and 5 bases at J, with 25 bases in the middle.